These T cell receptor beta chains were read from a single sample in a study of T cell repertoires in cytomegalovirus infection. TCRdb independently ran MiXCR on the reads; one entry per CDR3 protein. The sample has 100,000 to 150,000 distinct CDR3 sequences, roughly 8.2% seen once. Sequenced sample: PBMCs. The receptor set was obtained from a human donor in good health (CMV status not recorded). Some clones in this sample may be carry-over from other donors' samples. Each CDR3 is given with its conserved first and last residue. A D gene is named only where the DNA matches it firmly. Rows give clone size only sometimes, using once, few, many, or a class for an expanded clone.

V	J	size	D	CDR3	DNA
TRBV14	TRBJ1-2	few	NA	CASSQVTNYGYTF	TGTGCCAGCAGCCAAGTTACGAACTATGGCTACACCTTC
TRBV7-2	TRBJ2-5	NA	TRBD2	CASSFDRGGAGETQYF	TGTGCCAGCAGCTTTGATCGCGGGGGGGCCGGGGAGACCCAGTACTTC
TRBV12-5	TRBJ2-3	many	NA	CASAGRGETDTQYF	TGTGCTAGTGCCGGTCGAGGGGAAACAGATACGCAGTATTTT
TRBV20-1	TRBJ1-1	NA	NA	CSARDSGAQRTEAFF	TGCAGTGCTAGAGATTCAGGGGCGCAGAGAACTGAAGCTTTCTTT
TRBV7-9	TRBJ2-4	many	NA	CAGGPGRDIQYF	TGTGCCGGTGGGCCGGGCCGAGACATTCAGTACTTC
TRBV12-3/TRBV12-4	TRBJ1-5	many	TRBD1	CASSRTGENQPQHF	TGTGCCAGCAGTCGGACAGGCGAAAATCAGCCCCAGCATTTT
TRBV29-1	TRBJ1-5	few	TRBD1	CSVQTGNNQPQHF	TGCAGCGTTCAGACAGGGAACAATCAGCCCCAGCATTTT
TRBV5-4	TRBJ1-4	many	TRBD1	CASSLDRLDEKLFF	TGTGCCAGCAGCCTGGACAGGTTGGATGAAAAACTGTTTTTT
TRBV4-2	TRBJ1-6	many	TRBD1	CASSQDLLITGGSSPLHF	TGTGCCAGCAGCCAAGATTTACTAATTACAGGGGGCAGTTCACCCCTCCACTTT
TRBV12-3/TRBV12-4	TRBJ1-1	many	TRBD1	CASRLQGMNTEAFF	TGTGCCAGCAGGTTACAGGGGATGAACACTGAAGCTTTCTTT
TRBV20-1	TRBJ2-3	many	NA	CSARGGASDTQYF	TGCAGTGCTAGAGGTGGGGCATCAGATACGCAGTATTTT
TRBV19	TRBJ1-1	many	NA	CASSLHLPGPRAGTEAFF	TGTGCCAGTAGCCTTCACCTCCCGGGACCCCGGGCTGGCACTGAAGCTTTCTTT
TRBV4-1	TRBJ2-7	many	TRBD1	CASSQGGQGNYEQYF	TGCGCCAGCAGCCAGGGGGGACAGGGAAACTACGAGCAGTACTTC
TRBV7-6	TRBJ2-1	few	TRBD2	CASTRGGPSDNEQFF	TGTGCCAGCACCCGGGGGGGGCCGAGTGACAATGAGCAGTTCTTC
TRBV5-1	TRBJ2-7	NA	NA	CASSTKLQGLKNYEQYF	TGCGCCAGCAGCACGAAGCTACAGGGTCTAAAAAACTACGAGCAGTACTTC
TRBV12-3/TRBV12-4	TRBJ2-2	many	NA	CASSWTPTGELFF	TGTGCCAGCAGTTGGACCCCAACCGGGGAGCTGTTTTTT
TRBV3-1	TRBJ2-3	few	NA	CASSPLLGSDTQYF	TGTGCCAGCAGTCCGCTACTCGGGTCAGATACGCAGTATTTT
TRBV20-1	TRBJ1-1	many	NA	CSASRGLNTEAFF	TGCAGTGCTAGCCGGGGTCTGAACACTGAAGCTTTCTTT
TRBV5-1	TRBJ2-5	many	TRBD2	CASSLAGASGGARETQYF	TGCGCCAGCAGCTTGGCCGGGGCTAGCGGGGGGGCCAGAGAGACCCAGTACTTC
TRBV19	TRBJ2-1	many	NA	CASSIRAGRYNEQFF	TGTGCCAGTAGTATACGGGCGGGACGTTACAATGAGCAGTTCTTC
TRBV2	TRBJ1-2	NA	NA	CASSGAGASYGYTF	TGTGCCAGCAGCGGCGCTGGGGCCAGCTATGGCTACACCTTC
TRBV7-9	TRBJ1-1	many	NA	CASSRDRDTEAFF	TGTGCCAGCAGTCGGGACCGCGATACTGAAGCTTTCTTT
TRBV10-3	TRBJ1-3	many	NA	CAISLDSFSGNTIYF	TGTGCCATCAGTTTAGACTCGTTCTCTGGAAACACCATATATTTT
TRBV5-4	TRBJ2-7	few	NA	CASSLDFDSPYEQYF	TGTGCCAGCAGCTTGGATTTTGACAGTCCCTACGAGCAGTACTTC
TRBV5-1	TRBJ1-1	many	NA	CASSAGRLNTEAFF	TGCGCCAGCAGCGCGGGACGGCTGAACACTGAAGCTTTCTTT
TRBV20-1	TRBJ2-1	NA	NA	CSARDEPLPEQFF	TGCAGTGCTAGAGATGAACCTCTTCCTGAGCAGTTCTTC
TRBV20-1	TRBJ1-5	NA	TRBD1	CSAQPGGRRSNQPQHF	TGCAGTGCTCAACCAGGGGGAAGACGTAGCAATCAGCCCCAGCATTTT
TRBV29-1	TRBJ2-1	NA	TRBD2	CSGTSGGYEQFF	TGCAGCGGGACTAGCGGGGGGTACGAGCAGTTCTTC
TRBV5-6	TRBJ1-5	few	NA	CASSLASRNQPQHF	TGTGCCAGCAGCTTGGCCTCACGGAATCAGCCCCAGCATTTT
TRBV7-9	TRBJ1-2	many	TRBD1	CASSQTGVGYTF	TGTGCCAGCAGCCAGACAGGGGTTGGCTACACCTTC
TRBV12-3/TRBV12-4	TRBJ1-3	few	TRBD1	CASTRGDSRNTIYF	TGTGCCAGCACCCGAGGGGACAGCAGAAACACCATATATTTT
TRBV5-5	TRBJ2-7	few	NA	CASSHRSLYEQYF	TGTGCCAGCAGCCATCGATCCCTCTACGAGCAGTACTTC
TRBV6-5	TRBJ1-1	NA	TRBD1	CASSYATGVAEAFF	TGTGCCAGCAGTTACGCGACAGGGGTGGCTGAAGCTTTCTTT
TRBV20-1	TRBJ1-4	many	TRBD1	CSAQDRGGATNEKLFF	TGCAGTGCTCAGGACAGGGGGGGAGCGACTAATGAAAAACTGTTTTTT
TRBV20-1	TRBJ2-3	NA	TRBD2	CSARDRTGGPADTQYF	TGCAGTGCTAGAGATCGGACGGGGGGGCCCGCAGATACGCAGTATTTT
TRBV5-6	TRBJ1-6	many	TRBD1	CASSLKPNRGGNSPLHF	TGTGCCAGCAGCTTGAAACCAAACAGGGGAGGTAATTCACCCCTCCACTTT
TRBV7-9	TRBJ2-7	few	NA	CASSPALTYEQYF	TGTGCCAGCAGCCCAGCTTTGACCTACGAGCAGTACTTC
TRBV29-1	TRBJ2-5	many	NA	CSVLGQGLLRETQYF	TGCAGCGTTCTGGGCCAGGGACTTTTGAGAGAGACCCAGTACTTC
TRBV28	TRBJ1-4	many	NA	CASSLRGNNEKLFF	TGTGCCAGCAGTTTGCGCGGAAATAATGAAAAACTGTTTTTT
TRBV12-3/TRBV12-4	TRBJ2-5	few	NA	CASSPSSSRLETQYF	TGTGCCAGCAGTCCCAGTTCTAGCCGTCTGGAGACCCAGTACTTC
TRBV7-2	TRBJ1-3	many	NA	CASSLSRVSGNTIYF	TGTGCCAGCAGCTTAAGCAGGGTCTCTGGAAACACCATATATTTT
TRBV2	TRBJ1-3	many	TRBD1	CASSALNRGSSGNTIYF	TGTGCCAGCAGCGCCCTCAACAGGGGCTCGTCTGGAAACACCATATATTTT
TRBV29-1	TRBJ2-1	NA	TRBD1	CSVEDSGTGVSYNEQFF	TGCAGCGTTGAAGATAGCGGGACAGGGGTCTCCTACAATGAGCAGTTCTTC
TRBV12-3/TRBV12-4	TRBJ1-1	many	TRBD1	CASKGLGQGDTEAFF	TGTGCCAGCAAGGGGTTGGGACAGGGAGATACTGAAGCTTTCTTT
TRBV30	TRBJ1-4	NA	NA	CAWSEYRDTNEKLFF	TGTGCCTGGAGTGAGTACAGGGACACCAATGAAAAACTGTTTTTT
TRBV2	TRBJ2-1	few	TRBD1	CASRTGISYNEQFF	TGTGCCAGCAGGACAGGGATTAGCTACAATGAGCAGTTCTTC
TRBV7-9	TRBJ1-2	many	NA	CASSSIMSPGGYTF	TGTGCCAGCAGCTCTATAATGTCTCCTGGGGGCTACACCTTC
TRBV7-2	TRBJ2-1	many	NA	CASSSRTLRTWDEQFF	TGTGCCAGCAGCTCCAGGACCCTGAGGACCTGGGATGAGCAGTTCTTC
TRBV7-9	TRBJ2-5	NA	NA	CALLNGPGSGETRYF	TGTGCCTTATTAAATGGACCAGGCAGCGGAGAGACCCGGTACTTC
TRBV12-3/TRBV12-4	TRBJ1-5	many	TRBD1	CASSSRGGGQGIAQHF	TGTGCCAGCAGCTCGAGGGGGGGGGGACAGGGGATTGCCCAGCATTTT
TRBV5-5	TRBJ1-3	few	TRBD1	CASSAGQAGQPNTIYF	TGTGCCAGCAGCGCGGGACAGGCAGGCCAACCAAACACCATATATTTT
TRBV20-1	TRBJ2-3	NA	TRBD2	CSARASGTSGVITDTQYF	TGCAGTGCTAGAGCATCCGGGACTAGCGGGGTTATCACAGATACGCAGTATTTT
TRBV5-6	TRBJ2-7	NA	NA	CASSLGTSYYEQYF	TGTGCCAGCAGCTTGGGGACCTCTTACTACGAGCAGTACTTC
TRBV20-1	TRBJ2-2	few	NA	CSARTRNTGELFF	TGCAGTGCTAGAACGCGTAACACCGGGGAGCTGTTTTTT
TRBV28	TRBJ2-1	many	TRBD1	CASSARQGERYNEQFF	TGTGCCAGCAGTGCCCGACAGGGTGAACGGTACAATGAGCAGTTCTTC